The 16 T cell receptor beta chains below all came from one sample that was sequenced in a study of blood T cell repertoires in COVID-19 (dated by TCRdb to the early 2020s). The library came from the immunoSEQ multiplex PCR assay. Not all clones reach the TCRdb copy of this immuneACCESS table, which keeps in-frame sequences only. Checked studies attribute under half of the gap to unresolved V genes and leave the rest unexplained. The sample includes 15,000 to 20,000 clones, with roughly four fifths observed a single time. The ten largest clones represent about 15% of the sample. The specimen sequenced was peripheral blood. These receptors originate from a man in his forties with active or convalescent COVID-19.

The chain couples TRBV4-1 to TRBJ2-1; 8 bases line up with TRBD2. The CDR3 is 14 amino acids. The V gene's germline CDR1 is MGHRA and CDR2 YSYEKL. V lost 4 bases, J lost 7 bases, and 6 bases stayed unmatched. The CDR3 loop reads CASSLAGLVNEQFF. The CDR3 coding sequence is TGCGCCAGCAGCCTAGCGGGACTAGTGAATGAGCAGTTCTTC.

This clone was seen a handful of times. The rearrangement joins TRBV4-2 to TRBJ2-3; 9 positions agree with TRBD2. This CDR3 has 16 residues. Germline V lookup: CDR1 LGHNA, CDR2 YNFKEQ. V gave up 1 base and J gave up 2 bases; unmatched junction bases: 4. CDR3 protein: CASSQGAGGHTDTQYF. CDR3 coding DNA: TGTGCCAGCAGCCAAGGAGCGGGGGGCCACACAGATACGCAGTATTTT.

This clone was detected a few times. This chain links TRBV5-6 with TRBJ1-2; tentatively, D is TRBD1 (6 bases). Germline V gives CDR1 SGHDT, CDR2 YYEEEE. This CDR3 is 17 amino acids long. Trimming pared 1 base from V and 3 bases from J, leaving 19 bases between. Here the CDR3 DNA reads TGTGCCAGCAGCTTGACAGTTTTGGGACAAAGGGACTATGGCTACACCTTC. Amino acids: CASSLTVLGQRDYGYTF.

This chain connects TRBV5-6 to TRBJ2-4; tentatively, D is TRBD1 (5 bases). This CDR3 has 14 residues. Trimming cost V 2 bases and J 2 bases, with 8 bases left between them. The germline CDR1 and CDR2 sequences are SGHDT and YYEEEE. CDR3 amino acids: CASSFRVTKNIQYF. CDR3 coding DNA: TGTGCCAGCAGCTTCAGGGTAACCAAAAACATTCAGTACTTC.

The chain has TRBV7-3 and TRBJ2-7; possible D gene TRBD1, 5 bases. The CDR3 is made up of 15 amino acids. Germline loops: CDR1 SGHTA, CDR2 FQGTGA. With 5 bases removed from V and 3 bases from J, the gap between germline ends came to 17 bases. In DNA form, the CDR3 reads TGTGCCAGCAGCCCCCACGCCACAGGTTTCTACGAGCAGTACTTC. Amino acids: CASSPHATGFYEQYF.

The J gene is TRBJ2-3, the V gene TRBV7-2; D is perhaps TRBD1 (7 bases). Trimming removed 4 bases at V and 5 bases at J, with 19 bases between. The CDR3 is 16 amino acids. Germline CDR1 SGHTA, CDR2 FQGNSA. CDR3 nucleotides: TGTGCCAGCAGCTCCTCGTGGGGCAGGGGGGAAGATACGCAGTATTTT. This sequence encodes CASSSSWGRGEDTQYF.

This sequence joins TRBV3-1 (or the pseudogene TRBV3-2) and TRBJ2-3, with TRBD1 as a possible D gene (5 bases). Trimming removed 0 bases at V and 6 bases at J, with 13 bases between. This CDR3 has 15 amino acids. The germline gives CDR1 LGHDT, CDR2 YNNKEL (reference sequence). The CDR3 region is CASSQDHRTSDTQYF. CDR3 in DNA: TGTGCCAGCAGCCAAGATCACAGGACGTCTGATACGCAGTATTTT.

This clone was seen only a few times. J is TRBJ1-1 and V is TRBV6-6; tentatively, D is TRBD1 (6 bases). Germline V gene lookup returns CDR1 MNHNY and CDR2 SVGAGI (reference sequence). The CDR3 consists of 12 residues. The ends were cut back, 7 bases at V and 3 bases at J, with 9 bases in the middle. CDR3 protein: CASMDRDTEAFF. In DNA form, the CDR3 reads TGTGCCAGCATGGACAGAGACACTGAAGCTTTCTTT.

The chain carries TRBV2 and TRBJ1-5; perhaps TRBD1 as D (6 bases). V gave up 7 bases and J gave up 6 bases, with 13 bases separating them. Germline CDR1 reads SNHLY; CDR2 reads FYNNEI. The CDR3 consists of 13 residues. DNA for the CDR3: TGTGCCAGCACCACAGGGTGGGGTCAGCCCCAGCATTTT. As protein: CASTTGWGQPQHF.

The chain has TRBV19 and TRBJ2-1; 12 bases line up with TRBD2. V dropped 3 bases and J dropped 6; count of bases not matched to a gene: 15. The V gene's germline CDR1 is LNHDA and CDR2 SQIVND (reference sequence). The CDR3 has 19 residues. The CDR3 reads CASSMRTSGVPMNANEQFF. For the CDR3, the DNA is TGTGCCAGTAGTATGCGGACTAGCGGGGTACCGATGAATGCCAATGAGCAGTTCTTC. Variable domain in full (rest from reference TRBV19 and TRBJ2-1): DGGITQSPKYLFRKEGQNVTLSCEQNLNHDAMYWYRQDPGQGLRLIYYSQIVNDFQKGDIAEGYSVSREKKESFPLTVTSAQKNPTAFYLCASSMRTSGVPMNANEQFFGPGTRLTVL.

In regard to this clone: Other DNA sequences in this specimen translate into the identical CDR3. The J gene is TRBJ2-3, the V gene TRBV29-1; a possible D gene is TRBD1 (5 bases). The CDR3 totals 14 residues. The ends were cut back, 1 base at V and 1 base at J, with 9 bases in the middle. Germline CDR1 SQVTM, CDR2 ANQGSEA. CDR3: CSVEGGRGTDTQYF. The CDR3 DNA is TGCAGCGTTGAAGGGGGCCGGGGCACAGATACGCAGTATTTT.

The rearrangement joins TRBV12-5 to TRBJ1-1; D possibly corresponds to TRBD1 (5 bases). Germline CDR1 and CDR2: LGHNT and FRNRAP. The CDR3 runs to 12 residues. V was shortened by 6 bases and J by 7 bases, with 12 bases between the two germline ends. The CDR3 DNA follows: TGTGCTAGTGGGACAGAAGTTAATGAAGCTTTCTTT. Translation: CASGTEVNEAFF. The complete variable domain, with remaining parts taken from reference TRBV12-5 and TRBJ1-1, reads DARVTQTPRHKVTEMGQEVTMRCQPILGHNTVFWYRQTMMQGLELLAYFRNRAPLDDSGMPKDRFSAEMPDATLATLKIQPSEPRDSAVYFCASGTEVNEAFFGQGTRLTVV.

CDR3 DNA sequence: TGTGCCAGCAGCTTAGGTGCAGGGCCCACCTCCTACGAGCAGTACTTC. It translates to CASSLGAGPTSYEQYF. The rearrangement links TRBV11-2 to TRBJ2-7; possibly TRBD1 for D (5 bases). The CDR3 extends over 16 amino acids. V lost 1 base to trimming and J lost 0 bases, with 13 bases between them. CDR1 and CDR2 (germline): SGHAT, FQNNGV.

V usage is TRBV6-2 or TRBV6-3 and J usage is TRBJ2-1; the D gene is possibly TRBD1 (5 bases). V lost 5 bases to trimming and J lost 8 bases, with 10 bases between them. Germline V gives CDR1 MNHEY, CDR2 SVGEGT. The CDR3 runs 12 residues. CDR3: CASSPKGYEQFF. The CDR3, as DNA: TGTGCCAGCAGTCCGAAGGGGTATGAGCAGTTCTTC.

V and J are TRBV6-1 and TRBJ1-4; no clear D gene. The CDR3 extends over 13 amino acids. From germline, CDR1 is MNHNS and CDR2 SASEGT. The germline V and J ends were trimmed by 3 bases and 10 bases, with 12 bases remaining between them. CDR3 bases: TGTGCCAGCAGTGATAAGAGGGAGGGAAAACTGTTTTTT. Protein: CASSDKREGKLFF.

The chain uses TRBV4-1 and TRBJ2-7; D not resolved. Trimming took 1 base from V and 0 from J, leaving 10 bases between them. Germline V lookup: CDR1 MGHRA, CDR2 YSYEKL. The CDR3 consists of 15 residues. The CDR3 loop is CASSQALFSSYEQYF. The CDR3 nucleotides read TGCGCCAGCAGCCAAGCTCTCTTCAGCTCCTACGAGCAGTACTTC.